This T cell receptor beta chain was documented in a study of T-cell reconstitution after alpha-beta-depleted transplantation in children. Findings and caveats of the study: Reportedly, roughly two months post-transplant, alpha-beta T cells arose from several hundred expanded graft clones. The origin of high day-60 TCRbeta diversity in some patients lay in surviving recipient T cells and thymic progenitors. Fresh T-cell production supplied most of the T-cell counts and diversity seen one year after transplant.

Molecular barcoding with unique molecular identifiers was used for the TCRbeta library. TCRdb recomputed calls from the PCR reads with MiXCR, one row per CDR3 protein. This repertoire shows around 230,000 distinct CDR3 sequences, approximately 19% found once; its top ten account for about 41%. V dropped 5 bases and J dropped 3; count of bases not matched to a gene: 16. This CDR3 spans 17 amino acids. Per germline, CDR1 LGHNA and CDR2 YSLEER. This clonotype was seen repeatedly, ten times or more. Its antigen remains unidentified. The TCR was taken from a male patient aged 2-10 years who had a stem cell transplant for acute lymphoblastic leukemia, so the T cells may come from the graft donor. This sample comprised PBMCs, mostly from graft donor cells, obtained 360 days after TCRalphabeta/CD19-depleted stem cell transplant. The gene calls are TRBV4-3 and TRBJ2-7, with 7 bases lining up with TRBD1. This CDR3 is CASSTFWTGENGYEQYF. The CDR3 nucleotides are TGCGCCAGCAGCACCTTCTGGACAGGAGAAAACGGCTACGAGCAGTACTTC.